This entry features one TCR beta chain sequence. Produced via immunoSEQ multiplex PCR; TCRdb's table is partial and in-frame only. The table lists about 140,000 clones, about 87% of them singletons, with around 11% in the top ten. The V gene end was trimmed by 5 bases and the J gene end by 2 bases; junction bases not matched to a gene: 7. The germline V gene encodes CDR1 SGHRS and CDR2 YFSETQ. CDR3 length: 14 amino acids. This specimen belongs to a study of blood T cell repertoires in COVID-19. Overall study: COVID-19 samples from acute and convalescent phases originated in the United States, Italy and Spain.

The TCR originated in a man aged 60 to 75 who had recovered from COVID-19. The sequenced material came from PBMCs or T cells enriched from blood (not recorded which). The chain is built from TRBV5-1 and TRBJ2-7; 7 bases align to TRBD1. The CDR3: CASRDRTGPYEQYF. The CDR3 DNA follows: TGCGCCAGCAGGGACAGGACAGGTCCCTACGAGCAGTACTTC.